The clone carrying this T cell receptor (beta chain) has more than one count but fewer than ten. The target antigen is unknown. In germline, CDR1 is MNHNS, CDR2 SASEGT. The CDR3 loop spans 13 amino acids. The trim removed 6 bases at V and 3 bases at J, leaving 3 bases unmatched. This sample is part of a study of T-cell reconstitution after alpha-beta-depleted transplantation in children. During its preparation, the TCRbeta library received unique molecular identifiers. TCRdb processed the PCR reads anew with MiXCR; each CDR3 protein has one entry. The table has 350,000 to 500,000 distinct CDR3 sequences, 43% seen once. General study findings and limits: Several patients had high TCRbeta diversity at day 60; it came from surviving recipient T cells and thymic progenitors.

This clonotype was sampled from a girl between 2 and 10 years old with aplastic anemia, due to receive a stem cell transplant. The gene calls are TRBV6-1 and TRBJ2-7; 9 bases map to TRBD1. The material was PBMCs, obtained before TCRalphabeta/CD19-depleted stem cell transplant. As DNA, the CDR3 is TGTGCCAGCAGAGGGACAGGGAGCTACGAGCAGTACTTC. It codes for CASRGTGSYEQYF.